This TCR beta chain emerged from a study of blood T cell repertoires in COVID-19 (dated by TCRdb to about 2020). Background for the entire study: Samples covering the acute and convalescent phases of COVID-19 were provided by collaborators in the United States, Italy and Spain. Deeply sampled blood TCRbeta repertoires from subjects exposed to, actively infected with, or recovered from COVID-19 were included in the dataset. The material from the prospective study consisted of cDNA or gDNA derived from T cells, B-cell-depleted T cells, or PBMCs. Where HLA class I and class II types were available, the types were taken from metadata supplied by the sample provider, not from assay-based typing. A freely available public database, intended as a resource for researchers studying the immune response to SARS-CoV-2, is where the repertoires were released. Sample metadata almost always included a de-identified subject ID, COVID-19 status, age in years and sex. Samples came from the ongoing ImmuneRACE study (first 160 participants) plus 1,254 subjects from 6 global collaborators. The investigation overall reported the following: How much clinical and demographic metadata was included differed by source and by participant, and the metadata was provided uncurated.

In regard to this clone: Its target antigen remains unknown. There are no base qualities to consult, and no much larger clone falls within one base.

TCRbeta CDR3 regions were amplified from genomic DNA by means of the immunoSEQ Assay, a bias-controlled multiplex PCR. The original pipeline was this. Nucleated cell counts per sample were estimated from amplification of reference gene primers within the assay. Sequence reads were collapsed and filtered to measure the absolute abundance of every unique TCRbeta CDR3 rearrangement. For each sample, productive Simpson clonality was calculated as the square root of Simpson's diversity index over productive rearrangements. TCRdb carries this immuneACCESS record with in-frame sequences only. Its versions omit some clonotypes, under half of them owing to an unresolved V gene in the studies checked, with the rest unexplained. V, J and clone size are taken as reported in that table, and D and trimming were inferred from the DNA itself. The sample table shows about 250,000 clones, and roughly 84% are seen once. Jointly, the top ten make up roughly 30% of the sample.

CDR1 and CDR2 (SEHNR, FQNEAQ) derive from the germline V gene (reference sequence). From the cysteine up to the phenylalanine, the CDR3 has a length of 15 residues. Just CDR3 DNA is preserved here, 45 bases in frame from base 1. Trimming costs V 1 base and J 0 bases, and their ends lie 9 bases apart. Collaborating institutions collected whole blood in K2EDTA tubes following their own protocols. Collaborator samples were shipped for TCRbeta analysis as frozen whole blood, isolated PBMCs, or DNA extracted from either sample type. Material: peripheral blood. This TCR came from a man aged 40-49 years with acute or convalescent COVID-19. The chain joins TRBV7-9 to TRBJ1-1; the D gene identity is not certain. In nucleotide form, the sequence is TGTGCCAGCAGCTTAGTACTGGGCGTGAACACTGAAGCTTTCTTT. It specifies CASSLVLGVNTEAFF.